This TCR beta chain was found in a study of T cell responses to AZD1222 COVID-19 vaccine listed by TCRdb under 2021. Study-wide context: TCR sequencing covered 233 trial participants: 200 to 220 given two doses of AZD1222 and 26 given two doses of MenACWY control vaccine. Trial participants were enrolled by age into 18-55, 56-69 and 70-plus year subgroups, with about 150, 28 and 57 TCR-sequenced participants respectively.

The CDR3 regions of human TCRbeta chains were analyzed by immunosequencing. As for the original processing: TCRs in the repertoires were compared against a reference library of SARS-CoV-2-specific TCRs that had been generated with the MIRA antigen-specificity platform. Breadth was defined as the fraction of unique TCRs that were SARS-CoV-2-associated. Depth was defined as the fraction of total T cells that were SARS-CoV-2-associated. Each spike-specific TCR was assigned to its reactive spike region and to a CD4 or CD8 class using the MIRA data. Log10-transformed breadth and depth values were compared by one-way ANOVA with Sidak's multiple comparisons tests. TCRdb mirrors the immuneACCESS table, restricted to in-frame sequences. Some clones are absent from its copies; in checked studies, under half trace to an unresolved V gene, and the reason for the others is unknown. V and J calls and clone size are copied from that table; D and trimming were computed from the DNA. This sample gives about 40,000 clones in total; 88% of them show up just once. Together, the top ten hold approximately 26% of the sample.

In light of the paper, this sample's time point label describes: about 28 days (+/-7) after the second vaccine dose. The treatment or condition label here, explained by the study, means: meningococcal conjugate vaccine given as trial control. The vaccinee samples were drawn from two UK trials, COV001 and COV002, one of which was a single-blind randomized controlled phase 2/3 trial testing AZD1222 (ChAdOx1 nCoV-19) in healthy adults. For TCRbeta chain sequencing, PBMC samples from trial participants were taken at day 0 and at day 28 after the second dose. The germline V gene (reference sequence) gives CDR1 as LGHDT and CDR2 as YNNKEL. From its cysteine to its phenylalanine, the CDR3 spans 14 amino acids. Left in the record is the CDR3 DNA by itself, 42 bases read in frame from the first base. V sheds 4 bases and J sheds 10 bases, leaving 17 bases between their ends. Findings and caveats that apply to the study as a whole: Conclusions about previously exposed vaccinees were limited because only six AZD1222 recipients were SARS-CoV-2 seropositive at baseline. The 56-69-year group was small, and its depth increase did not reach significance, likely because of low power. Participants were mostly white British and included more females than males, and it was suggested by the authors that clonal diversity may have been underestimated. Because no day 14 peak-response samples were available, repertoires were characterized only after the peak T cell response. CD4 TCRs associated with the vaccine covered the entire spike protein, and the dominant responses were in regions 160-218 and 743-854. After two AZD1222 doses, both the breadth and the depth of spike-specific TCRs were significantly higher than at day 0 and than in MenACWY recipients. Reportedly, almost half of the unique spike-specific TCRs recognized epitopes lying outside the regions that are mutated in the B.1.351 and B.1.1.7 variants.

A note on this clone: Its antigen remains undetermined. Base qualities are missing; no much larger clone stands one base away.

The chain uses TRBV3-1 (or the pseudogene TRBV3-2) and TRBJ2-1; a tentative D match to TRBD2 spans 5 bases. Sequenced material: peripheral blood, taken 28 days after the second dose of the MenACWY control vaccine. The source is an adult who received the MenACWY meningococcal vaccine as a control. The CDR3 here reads CASSPPGLSGEQFF. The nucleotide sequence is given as TGTGCCAGCAGCCCCCCGGGCCTATCGGGGGAGCAGTTCTTC.